This T cell receptor (beta chain) was captured by sequencing in a study of blood T cell repertoires in COVID-19. About the research overall: Italy, Spain and the United States were the sources of the convalescent and acute COVID-19 samples.

Seattle cases were enrolled at active infection and followed longitudinally. Generated by immunoSEQ multiplex PCR, the TCRdb table keeps only in-frame clones and is missing some. The table has around 210,000 clones, just under 85% seen once; the top ten hold 0.95%. Trimming removed 4 bases from V and 0 bases from J; junction bases left unmatched: 4. There are 16 residues in the CDR3. The germline gives CDR1 SGHTA, CDR2 FQGNSA. Sequencing input: peripheral blood. The source of this sequence is a man aged 55-75 years with COVID-19, enrolled during active disease. The chain uses TRBV7-2 and TRBJ2-7; 12 positions agree with TRBD2. The CDR3 loop reads CASSSSGRGSSYEQYF. The CDR3 region has the DNA TGTGCCAGCAGCTCTAGCGGGAGGGGGAGCTCCTACGAGCAGTACTTC.